This TCR beta chain derives from a study of regulatory T cells in long-lasting Graves disease. Study results and caveats: The study found TRBV28, TRBJ1-2 and TRBJ2-5 favored in persistent disease.

V dropped 0 bases and J dropped 3 bases, with 6 bases sitting between them. This CDR3 has 14 residues. Germline values: CDR1 SGHRS, CDR2 YFSETQ. Notes on this clonotype: Its antigen is not identified.

Construction of TCR beta libraries relied on iRepertoire HTBI primers and on Arm-PCR targeting CDR3 regions. TCRdb itself ran the multiplex PCR reads through MiXCR, one entry per CDR3 protein. This table holds about 470,000 distinct CDR3 sequences, approximately 15% found once. Indicated time point: newly diagnosed GD, antithyroid drugs for less than 3 months. After RNA was extracted from PBMCs, the TCR library was made from it. The same data also contributed to another study, on T cells in Graves' hyperthyroidism and ophthalmopathy.

The V call is TRBV5-1, the J call TRBJ1-4, with D unresolved. The sequences come from peripheral blood mononuclear cells (PBMCs), collected at new diagnosis, from a patient treated with antithyroid drugs. The TCR was taken from a woman aged 25-40 years with Graves disease. CDR3 nucleotide sequence: TGCGCCAGCAGCTTGGAGAGTGCTAATGAAAAACTGTTTTTT. It yields the protein CASSLESANEKLFF.